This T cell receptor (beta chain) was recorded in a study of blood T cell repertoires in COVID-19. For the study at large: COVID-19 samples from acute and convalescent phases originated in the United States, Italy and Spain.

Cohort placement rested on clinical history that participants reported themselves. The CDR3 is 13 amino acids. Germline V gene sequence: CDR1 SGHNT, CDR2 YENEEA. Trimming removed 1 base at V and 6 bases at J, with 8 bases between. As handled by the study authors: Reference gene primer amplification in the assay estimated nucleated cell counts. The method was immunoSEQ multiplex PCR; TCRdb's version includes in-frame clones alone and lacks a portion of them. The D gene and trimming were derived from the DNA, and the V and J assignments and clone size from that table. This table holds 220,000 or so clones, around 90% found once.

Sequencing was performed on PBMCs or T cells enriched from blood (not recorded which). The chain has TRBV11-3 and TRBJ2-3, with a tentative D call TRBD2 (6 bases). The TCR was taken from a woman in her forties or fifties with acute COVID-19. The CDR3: CASSLGRADTQYF. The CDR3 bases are TGTGCCAGCAGCTTAGGGAGGGCTGATACGCAGTATTTT.